The present entry profiles one T cell receptor (beta chain) with its context. This clone has just a few counts. Its antigen is currently not known. Base qualities are not recorded, but no much larger clone differs from it by a single base. The CDR3 regions of human TCRbeta chains were analyzed by immunosequencing. The study's own analysis went as follows. Repertoire TCRs were checked for matches against a reference library of SARS-CoV-2-specific TCRs that had been generated using the MIRA antigen-specificity platform. Breadth meant the fraction of unique TCRs that were SARS-CoV-2-associated, whereas depth meant the fraction of total T cells that were SARS-CoV-2-associated. Using the MIRA data, each spike-specific TCR was assigned both to the spike region to which the TCR was reactive and to a CD4 or CD8 class. Log10-transformed breadth and depth values were compared by one-way ANOVA with Sidak's multiple comparisons tests. TCRdb retrieved this table from immuneACCESS and kept in-frame rearrangements only. Not all clones are present; in checked studies, unresolved V genes account for under half, and no reason is known for the remainder. V, J and clone size reflect that table, while D and trimming were determined from the DNA. This sample lists about 160,000 clones; 75% to 95% were detected once. Jointly, the top ten make up about 3.3% of the sample.

The data were obtained in a study of T cell responses to AZD1222 COVID-19 vaccine (dated by TCRdb to the early 2020s). Regarding the complete study: A total of 230 to 250 trial participants underwent TCR sequencing, of whom 207 received two doses of AZD1222 and 26 received two doses of the MenACWY control vaccine. Trial participants were enrolled by age into 18-55, 56-69 and 70-plus year subgroups, with approximately 160, 26 and 62 TCR-sequenced participants respectively.

This specimen's time point label, interpreted: about 28 days (+/-7) after the second vaccine dose. AZD1222 recipients with second doses at about 4 weeks or about 12 weeks were pooled, because spike-specific TCR depth and breadth did not differ between schedules. The vaccinee samples were drawn from two UK trials, COV001 and COV002, one of which was a single-blind randomized controlled phase 2/3 trial testing AZD1222 (ChAdOx1 nCoV-19) in healthy adults. Trial participant PBMC samples were collected at day 0 and day 28 after the second dose for TCRbeta chain sequencing. CDR1 and CDR2, per the germline V gene, are SGHRS and YFSETQ. V sheds 1 base and J sheds 8 bases, leaving 25 bases between their ends. The CDR3, from cysteine to phenylalanine, totals 18 residues. The read is trimmed to its CDR3 DNA, 54 bases read in frame from base 1. What the authors observed across the whole study: Participants were mostly white British, with more females than males. The authors suggested clonal diversity may have been underestimated. The 56-69-year group was small, and its depth increase did not reach significance, likely because of low power. After two AZD1222 doses, both the breadth and the depth of spike-specific TCRs were significantly higher than at day 0 and than in MenACWY recipients. Nearly half of unique spike-specific TCRs reportedly recognized epitopes outside regions mutated in the B.1.351 and B.1.1.7 variants. The vaccine-associated CD4 TCRs covered the entire spike protein, and the dominant responses fell in regions 160-218 and 743-854. Because no day 14 peak-response samples were available, repertoires were characterized only after the peak T cell response. Only 5 to 7 AZD1222 recipients were SARS-CoV-2 seropositive at baseline, limiting conclusions about previously exposed vaccinees.

The source material was peripheral blood, sampled 28 days after the second AZD1222 dose. Rearrangement joined TRBV5-1 to TRBJ1-3, with the D gene too uncertain to name. The source is an adult who received the AZD1222 COVID-19 vaccine. DNA sequence: TGCGCCAGCAGCTTGAAAAAAAGCGAAGACATAAATCGGGACACCATATATTTT. It specifies CASSLKKSEDINRDTIYF.